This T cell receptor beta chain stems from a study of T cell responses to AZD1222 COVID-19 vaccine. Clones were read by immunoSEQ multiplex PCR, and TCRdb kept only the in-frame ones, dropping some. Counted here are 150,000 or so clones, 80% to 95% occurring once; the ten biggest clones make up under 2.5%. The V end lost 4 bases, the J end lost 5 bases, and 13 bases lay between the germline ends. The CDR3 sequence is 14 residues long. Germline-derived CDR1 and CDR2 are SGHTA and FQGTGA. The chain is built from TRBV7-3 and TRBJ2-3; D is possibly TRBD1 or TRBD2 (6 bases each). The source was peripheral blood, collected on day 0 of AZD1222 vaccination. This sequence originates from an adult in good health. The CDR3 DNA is TGTGCCAGCAGCTCGGGGGCAAGGGGAGATACGCAGTATTTT. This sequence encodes CASSSGARGDTQYF.